This entry describes one TCR beta chain. The target antigen is unknown. The CDR3 is made up of 15 amino acids. V dropped 5 bases and J dropped 2; count of bases not matched to a gene: 6. Germline V CDR1 and CDR2: MNHNS, SASEGT. The cDNA had a unique molecular identifier and a template-switch universal primer site. MiXCR was run by TCRdb on the 5' RACE reads, yielding one entry per CDR3 protein. Of 300,000 to 400,000 distinct CDR3 sequences in the sample, about 12% were seen once. Each donor (without exception) was a healthy Caucasian. The source of the sample is a study of identical twins. Study-wide results and limits: Invariant T cells like MAIT and iNKT could partly confound the zero-insertion analyses. Reduced insertions were recorded for abundant cord blood beta clonotypes, with no such pattern in memory repertoires.

These data were likewise used in another study, on yellow fever vaccine responses in identical twins.

The V and J genes are TRBV6-1 and TRBJ2-3; TRBD2 matches 8 bases. Sequencing was carried out using CD8+ T cells sorted from blood. The source of this sequence is a woman aged 18-30 years in good health. The chain's CDR3 is CASSPAGGLTDTQYF. As DNA, the CDR3 is TGTGCCAGCAGTCCGGCGGGAGGCCTCACAGATACGCAGTATTTT.